One and the same sample provided the 5 T cell receptor beta chains below, sequenced in a study of cytomegalovirus exposure and HLA in healthy donors. It was with 60 Vbeta and 13 Jbeta primers that the PCR ran. Profiling relied on immunoSEQ multiplex PCR, and the TCRdb table lists in-frame clones only, not all of them. Among 100,000 to 150,000 clones listed, approximately 80% were seen once. Sequencing was carried out using PBMCs. The receptor set was obtained from a man aged 35 to 55 in good health and CMV-seronegative.

This clone was picked up a small number of times. The genes are TRBV7-9 and TRBJ1-2; no firm D call. Between the trimmed V and J ends, which lost 5 bases and 7 bases, there was a span of 11 bases. The CDR3 totals 12 residues. CDR1 SEHNR and CDR2 FQNEAQ come from the germline V gene (reference sequence). The CDR3 loop reads CASSTSEVGYTF. The CDR3 bases are TGTGCCAGCAGCACATCAGAGGTTGGCTACACCTTC.

The chain combines TRBV2 with TRBJ2-1, with 12 bases lining up with TRBD1. The CDR3 has 13 residues. Germline-derived CDR1 and CDR2 are SNHLY and FYNNEI. The V gene end was trimmed by 11 bases and the J gene end by 8 bases; junction bases not matched to a gene: 7. CDR3 loop: CAVPGQGAYEQFF. The DNA for the CDR3 is TGTGCCGTACCGGGACAGGGGGCTTATGAGCAGTTCTTC.

The chain recombines TRBV19 with TRBJ1-6; TRBD1 agrees at 8 bases. From germline, CDR1 is LNHDA and CDR2 SQIVND (reference sequence). V dropped 7 bases and J dropped 10; count of bases not matched to a gene: 12. CDR3 size: 15 residues. The CDR3 loop reads CASTSPDRGQSPLHF. The CDR3 nucleotides read TGTGCCAGTACCTCCCCCGACAGGGGACAGTCACCCCTCCACTTT.

This clone was picked up a small number of times. This sequence joins TRBV11-1 and TRBJ1-1; D remains ambiguous. Looked up from germline, CDR1 is SGHAT and CDR2 is FQDESV (reference sequence). This CDR3 region has 14 residues. Trimming shortened V by 3 bases and J by 5 bases, and 13 bases separated the two germline ends. The CDR3: CASSFSIVRTEAFF. DNA for the CDR3: TGTGCCAGCAGCTTCTCCATAGTGCGGACTGAAGCTTTCTTT.

The chain uses TRBV2 and TRBJ2-2, with 9 bases that match TRBD2. CDR3 length: 15 amino acids. The V and J ends lost 6 bases and 1 base, in that order; junction bases with no gene match: 3. The germline V gene has CDR1 SNHLY and CDR2 FYNNEI. The chain's CDR3 is CASSASGENTGELFF. The CDR3 DNA follows: TGTGCCAGCAGCGCTAGCGGGGAGAACACCGGGGAGCTGTTTTTT.